These 27 T cell receptor beta chains were all obtained from the same sample, sequenced in a study of blood T cell repertoires in COVID-19. TCRdb's table, derived via immunoSEQ multiplex PCR, lists solely in-frame clones and lacks some. Altogether around 140,000 clones are present, 88% being singletons, with the ten largest covering less than 2%. What was sequenced was peripheral blood. These receptors were collected from a man between 65 and 85 years old with acute or convalescent COVID-19.

V usage is TRBV6-5 and J usage is TRBJ2-1, with 8 bases lining up with TRBD1. The CDR3 is 15 residues long. The V and J ends lost 6 bases and 0 bases, in that order; junction bases with no gene match: 4. CDR1 MNHEY and CDR2 SVGAGI come from the germline V gene. The CDR3 loop is CASRGGQGSYNEQFF. The CDR3 nucleotides read TGTGCCAGCAGGGGTGGACAGGGCTCCTACAATGAGCAGTTCTTC.

V gene TRBV19 combines with J gene TRBJ2-3, with 10 bases identical to TRBD1. V dropped 4 bases and J dropped 0; count of bases not matched to a gene: 10. This CDR3 is 18 amino acids long. The germline gives CDR1 LNHDA, CDR2 SQIVND (reference sequence). In DNA, the CDR3 is TGTGCCAGTAGTACATGGACAGGGGGAAGATTTAGCACAGATACGCAGTATTTT. This sequence encodes CASSTWTGGRFSTDTQYF.

This chain uses TRBV5-4 with TRBJ2-1; 11 nucleotides align to TRBD1. This CDR3 comprises 15 residues. Germline CDR1 reads SGHNT; CDR2 reads YYREEE (reference sequence). The V segment lost 5 bases and the J segment 6 bases; nucleotides outside the gene matches: 7. The CDR3 nucleotides are TGTGCCAGCAGGGCTGGACAGGGGGCGTTCAATGAGCAGTTCTTC. Protein product: CASRAGQGAFNEQFF.

The rearrangement uses TRBV5-1 and TRBJ1-1; 9 nucleotides line up with TRBD1. J lost 1 base, V lost 0 bases, and 4 bases had no gene match. The CDR3 extends over 16 amino acids. Per the germline V gene, CDR1 is SGHRS and CDR2 is YFSETQ. The CDR3 here is CASSLDLTGGNTEAFF. The CDR3 DNA reads as TGCGCCAGCAGCTTGGATTTGACAGGGGGGAACACTGAAGCTTTCTTT.

The genes are TRBV7-8 and TRBJ2-2, with unresolved D. V was clipped by 2 bases and J by 6 bases, with 4 bases between them. Germline CDR1 and CDR2: SGHVS and FQNEAQ. The CDR3 is 12 residues long. The DNA for the CDR3 is TGTGCCAGCAGCTTATTATCCGGGGAGCTGTTTTTT. Translation: CASSLLSGELFF. The full variable domain, in which reference TRBV7-8 and TRBJ2-2 provide the parts outside the CDR3, is GAGVSQSPRYKVAKRGQDVALRCDPISGHVSLFWYQQALGQGPEFLTYFQNEAQLDKSGLPSDRFFAERPEGSVSTLKIQRTQQEDSAVYLCASSLLSGELFFGEGSRLTVL.

The rearrangement links TRBV6-4 to TRBJ1-1; maybe TRBD1 (6 bases). This CDR3 has 14 residues. Germline CDR1 is MRHNA and CDR2 is SNTAGT. Trimming pared 6 bases from V and 4 bases from J, leaving 15 bases between. DNA of the CDR3: TGTGCCAGCAGCGCGGGGGGCGCGAGCACTGAAGCTTTCTTT. This codes for CASSAGGASTEAFF.

The chain couples TRBV23-1 to TRBJ1-1, with 7 nucleotides matching TRBD1. TRBV23-1 is noted as an ORF with a role that remains uncertain. With V trimmed by 9 bases and J by 2 bases, 6 bases remained unmatched. The CDR3 covers 13 residues. The chain's CDR3 is CASKTGDNTEAFF. The DNA for the CDR3 is TGCGCCAGTAAAACAGGGGACAACACTGAAGCTTTCTTT.

The CDR3 loop reads CASTTGQGGHEQYF. The CDR3 DNA is TGTGCCAGCACCACGGGACAGGGGGGACACGAGCAGTACTTC. V usage is TRBV6-5 and J usage is TRBJ2-7; 11 bases match TRBD1. The germline gives CDR1 MNHEY, CDR2 SVGAGI. CDR3 size: 14 residues. After removal of 7 bases from V and 5 bases from J, the junction contained 7 bases not matched to a gene.

CDR3 amino acids: CASSLLGLAGETQYF. The CDR3 DNA sequence: TGTGCCAGCAGCTTATTAGGGCTAGCGGGAGAGACCCAGTACTTC. The V call is TRBV7-9, the J call TRBJ2-5; 8 bases match TRBD2. This CDR3 is 15 amino acids long. Germline V lookup: CDR1 SEHNR, CDR2 FQNEAQ (reference sequence). The V segment lost 2 bases and the J segment 4 bases; nucleotides outside the gene matches: 6.

This chain connects TRBV5-1 to TRBJ1-2, with 8 bases lining up with TRBD1. Germline V gene lookup returns CDR1 SGHRS and CDR2 YFSETQ. The CDR3 consists of 14 residues. J gave up 3 bases and V 4 bases, and 5 bases lay outside the gene matches. DNA of the CDR3: TGCGCCAGCAGCAAGACAGGGGACTACTATGGCTACACCTTC. It yields the protein CASSKTGDYYGYTF.

The chain combines TRBV19 with TRBJ2-2; no reliable D call. Germline V CDR1 and CDR2: LNHDA, SQIVND (reference sequence). The CDR3 length is 12 residues. The V end lost 3 bases, the J end lost 6 bases, and 5 bases lay between the germline ends. The CDR3 here is CASSMAAGELFF. The CDR3 DNA reads as TGTGCCAGTAGTATGGCGGCCGGGGAGCTGTTTTTT.

The V gene is TRBV24-1, the J gene TRBJ2-5; a weak D match, TRBD2 (5 bases). Germline lookup yields CDR1 KGHDR and CDR2 SFDVKD. The length of the CDR3 is 16 residues. The germline V and J ends were trimmed by 4 bases and 5 bases, with 19 bases remaining between them. This CDR3 reads CATSEGRGRVGETQYF. DNA of the CDR3: TGTGCCACCAGTGAAGGCCGGGGAAGAGTAGGGGAGACCCAGTACTTC.

V and J are TRBV4-2 and TRBJ2-2, with 15 bases that match TRBD2. Germline V gene sequence: CDR1 LGHNA, CDR2 YNFKEQ. CDR3 length: 18 residues. V shed 3 bases and J 4 bases; nucleotides not matched to a gene: 6. This CDR3 is CASSQRTSGGAGTGELFF. In nucleotides, the CDR3 is TGTGCCAGCAGCCAGAGGACTAGCGGGGGGGCCGGCACCGGGGAGCTGTTTTTT.

This sequence joins TRBV11-2 and TRBJ1-1, with TRBD1 matching over 7 bases. The CDR3 runs to 15 residues. Germline V gene data show CDR1 as SGHAT and CDR2 as FQNNGV. The trim removed 5 bases at V and 4 bases at J, leaving 10 bases unmatched. For the CDR3, the DNA is TGTGCCAGCAGCCAAAGACAGGGAGAGGGCACTGAAGCTTTCTTT. Amino acids: CASSQRQGEGTEAFF.

The J gene is TRBJ1-5, the V gene TRBV19; 10 nucleotides line up with TRBD1. The CDR3 sequence is 16 residues long. Trimming at V came to 1 base and at J to 7 bases, leaving 7 bases not matched to a gene. Germline V gene data show CDR1 as LNHDA and CDR2 as SQIVND (reference sequence). CDR3 loop: CASSIVPGDRGQPQHF. The CDR3, as DNA: TGTGCCAGTAGTATAGTACCAGGGGACAGGGGCCAGCCCCAGCATTTT.

The genes are TRBV28 and TRBJ2-7; 7 nucleotides match TRBD1. V dropped 6 bases and J dropped 0; count of bases not matched to a gene: 8. This CDR3 spans 15 amino acids. Per germline, CDR1 MDHEN and CDR2 SYDVKM. CDR3 loop: CASSGRGLVSYEQYF. The CDR3 region has the DNA TGTGCCAGCAGCGGAAGGGGGCTGGTCTCCTACGAGCAGTACTTC.

V is TRBV5-4 and J is TRBJ2-1; 10 nucleotides match TRBD1. Germline-derived CDR1 and CDR2 are SGHNT and YYREEE (reference sequence). The CDR3 is 15 residues long. With V trimmed by 4 bases and J by 7 bases, 8 bases remained unmatched. In DNA, the CDR3 is TGTGCCAGCAGCATCCGGGACAGGGGCCCTAATGAGCAGTTCTTC. This translates into CASSIRDRGPNEQFF.

CDR3 protein: CASRRQGEKTQYF. Here the CDR3 DNA reads TGTGCCAGCAGGCGACAGGGTGAAAAGACCCAGTACTTC. The chain combines TRBV12-3 or TRBV12-4 with TRBJ2-5; 7 bases are a match to TRBD1. There are 13 residues in the CDR3. V shed 6 bases and J 6 bases; nucleotides not matched to a gene: 7.

The J gene is TRBJ2-3, the V gene TRBV19; D gene uncertain. With 5 bases removed from V and 2 bases from J, the gap between germline ends came to 8 bases. The CDR3 extends over 13 amino acids. Per germline, CDR1 LNHDA and CDR2 SQIVND (reference sequence). The CDR3 reads CASSSQITDTQYF. DNA of the CDR3: TGTGCCAGTAGTTCCCAGATCACAGATACGCAGTATTTT.

The chain recombines TRBV4-1 with TRBJ1-2; TRBD1 aligns across 10 bases. The CDR3 has 15 amino acids. Trimming took 2 bases from V and 3 from J; bases not matched to a gene: 3. Germline assignment: CDR1 MGHRA and CDR2 YSYEKL. CDR3 protein: CASSQSGQGHYGYTF. The DNA of the CDR3 is TGCGCCAGCAGCCAATCGGGACAGGGGCACTATGGCTACACCTTC.

The chain couples TRBV5-5 to TRBJ1-1, with D perhaps TRBD1 (5 bases). Trimming stripped 4 bases from V and 4 bases from J, with 17 bases between. This CDR3 region has 15 residues. Germline CDR1 and CDR2: SGHKS and YYEKEE (reference sequence). The CDR3 here is CASSPPQGQGTEAFF. The DNA for the CDR3 is TGTGCCAGCAGCCCCCCCCAGGGCCAGGGCACTGAAGCTTTCTTT.

The rearrangement joins TRBV7-8 to TRBJ1-5; weak D call: TRBD1 (6 bases). This CDR3 is 18 amino acids long. Per germline, CDR1 SGHVS and CDR2 FQNEAQ. Between the trimmed V and J ends, which lost 0 bases and 0 bases, there was a span of 15 bases. CDR3 DNA sequence: TGTGCCAGCAGCTTAGCGTATAGGGACACGAGTAGCAATCAGCCCCAGCATTTT. Amino acid sequence: CASSLAYRDTSSNQPQHF.

This chain links TRBV20-1 with TRBJ2-2, with 7 bases lining up with TRBD1. The CDR3 contains 14 residues. Per the germline V gene, CDR1 is DFQATT and CDR2 is SNEGSKA (reference sequence). J was trimmed by 4 bases and V by 3 bases; bases with no gene match: 5. The CDR3, as DNA: TGCAGTGCTAGTTCGGGACAGATCACCGGGGAGCTGTTTTTT. Translated, it gives CSASSGQITGELFF.

The J gene is TRBJ1-5, the V gene TRBV5-1; 8 nucleotides match TRBD1. The germline gives CDR1 SGHRS, CDR2 YFSETQ. The trim removed 3 bases at V and 7 bases at J, leaving 6 bases unmatched. There are 14 residues in the CDR3. The CDR3: CASSYTGGDQPQHF. The CDR3 DNA follows: TGCGCCAGCAGCTATACAGGGGGAGACCAGCCCCAGCATTTT.

The rearrangement uses TRBV7-9 and TRBJ1-2; D gene uncertain. V lost 1 base to trimming and J lost 2 bases, with 8 bases between them. The germline CDR1 and CDR2 sequences are SEHNR and FQNEAQ (reference sequence). The CDR3 extends over 14 amino acids. In DNA, the CDR3 is TGTGCCAGCAGCTTAGAATACTCAAACTATGGCTACACCTTC. Its protein is CASSLEYSNYGYTF. The full variable domain, in which reference TRBV7-9 and TRBJ1-2 provide the parts outside the CDR3, is DTGVSQNPRHKITKRGQNVTFRCDPISEHNRLYWYRQTLGQGPEFLTYFQNEAQLEKSRLLSDRFSAERPKGSFSTLEIQRTEQGDSAMYLCASSLEYSNYGYTFGSGTRLTVV.

The DNA for the CDR3 is TGTGCCAGCAGTCCCCACCGCCAAGGACAGGGGGCAGAAGGAGCTTTCTTT. Amino acids: CASSPHRQGQGAEGAFF. The chain joins TRBV6-6 to TRBJ1-1; 11 bases are a match to TRBD1. V was clipped by 5 bases and J by 10 bases; unmatched bases: 18. Germline V lookup: CDR1 MNHNY, CDR2 SVGAGI (reference sequence). This CDR3 region has 17 residues.

This chain links TRBV19 with TRBJ1-5; D is unresolved. The CDR3 extends over 15 amino acids. V lost 3 bases, J lost 4 bases, and 13 bases lay in between. From germline, CDR1 is LNHDA and CDR2 SQIVND (reference sequence). The CDR3 region has the DNA TGTGCCAGTAGTATCACTCGCCCGTCGAATCAGCCCCAGCATTTT. Its protein product is CASSITRPSNQPQHF.